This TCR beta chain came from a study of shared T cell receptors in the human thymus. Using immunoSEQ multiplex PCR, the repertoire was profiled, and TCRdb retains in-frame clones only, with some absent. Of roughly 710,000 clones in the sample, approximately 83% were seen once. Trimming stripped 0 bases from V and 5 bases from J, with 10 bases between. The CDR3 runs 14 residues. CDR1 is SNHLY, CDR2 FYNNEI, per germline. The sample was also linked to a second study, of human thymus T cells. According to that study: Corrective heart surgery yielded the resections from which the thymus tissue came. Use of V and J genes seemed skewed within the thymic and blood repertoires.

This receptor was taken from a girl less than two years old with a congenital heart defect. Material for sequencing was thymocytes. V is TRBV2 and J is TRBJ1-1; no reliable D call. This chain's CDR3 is CASSEAAGETEAFF. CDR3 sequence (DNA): TGTGCCAGCAGTGAAGCCGCCGGGGAGACTGAAGCTTTCTTT. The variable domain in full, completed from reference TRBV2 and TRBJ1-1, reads EPEVTQTPSHQVTQMGQEVILRCVPISNHLYFYWYRQILGQKVEFLVSFYNNEISEKSEIFDDQFSVERPDGSNFTLKIRSTKLEDSAMYFCASSEAAGETEAFFGQGTRLTVV.